This T cell receptor beta chain derives from a study of molecular identifiers for immune sequencing clone quantification. V was pared by 0 bases and J by 4 bases, with 18 bases between. In germline, CDR1 is SGHDN, CDR2 FVKESK. This CDR3 comprises 17 residues. Bulk TCR libraries used previously described methods and listed TCR primers. TCRdb fed the PCR reads into MiXCR, producing one record per CDR3 protein. The sample yields some 590,000 distinct CDR3 sequences, around 25% seen once. With regard to this clonotype: A much larger clone differs by one base, so this may be a read error.

This sequence originates from a human donor in good health. Some libraries in this study had Jurkat cell RNA spiked in. The sequenced material came from naive CD8+ T cells from blood, with Jurkat cell RNA spiked in. Subset denoted: FACS-sorted CD8+CD4-CCR7+CD45RA+ naive T cells. V usage is TRBV14 and J usage is TRBJ1-1, with D unclear. The CDR3 spells CASSQDAGPLLSTEAFF. DNA of the CDR3: TGTGCCAGCAGCCAAGATGCAGGTCCATTATTGAGCACTGAAGCTTTCTTT.